This passage covers 31 T cell receptor beta chains from one sample sequenced in a study of CD8 T cells in ankylosing spondylitis. Study-level points and caveats: Blood from ankylosing spondylitis patients appeared to carry a characteristic roughly 8-variant TCR beta motif.

Their recognized antigens are unknown. TCRdb reanalysed the 5' RACE reads using MiXCR and keeps one entry per CDR3 protein. The sample carries approximately 540,000 distinct CDR3 sequences, 10% to 15% recorded once. The specimen was blood, either unsorted or a sorted T cell fraction (not recorded which). Receptors were obtained from a male donor with ankylosing spondylitis.

This clonotype was seen ten or more times. The chain joins TRBV21-1 to TRBJ1-5. TRBV21-1 is a pseudogene segment. This CDR3 has 14 amino acids. CDR3 DNA sequence: TGTGCCAGCAGCAAAGGGACGGCAAATCAGCCCCAGCATTTT. Translating it yields CASSKGTANQPQHF.

V and J are TRBV6-5 and TRBJ2-2; 7 bases line up with TRBD1. J was trimmed by 1 base and V by 2 bases; bases with no gene match: 1. Germline V lookup: CDR1 MNHEY, CDR2 SVGAGI. This CDR3 has 15 amino acids. This chain's CDR3 is CASSYRQGNTGELFF. In DNA, the CDR3 is TGTGCCAGCAGTTACCGACAGGGGAACACCGGGGAGCTGTTTTTT.

This clonotype was picked up a small number of times. V gene TRBV20-1 combines with J gene TRBJ2-6, with D tentatively TRBD2 (5 bases). This CDR3 has 14 residues. In germline, CDR1 is DFQATT, CDR2 SNEGSKA (reference sequence). Trimming stripped 5 bases from V and 0 bases from J, with 8 bases between. CDR3 loop: CSAPDYSGANVLTF. The CDR3 DNA sequence: TGCAGTGCTCCTGACTACTCTGGGGCCAACGTCCTGACTTTC.

At least ten counts were recorded for this clonotype. V usage is TRBV5-1 and J usage is TRBJ2-3, with D possibly being TRBD2 (5 bases). Trimming stripped 0 bases from V and 2 bases from J, with 10 bases between. This CDR3 has 15 residues. The germline V gene encodes CDR1 SGHRS and CDR2 YFSETQ. CDR3 in DNA: TGCGCCAGCAGCTTGGTAGCGCTACACACAGATACGCAGTATTTT. It specifies CASSLVALHTDTQYF. Combining the CDR3 with reference TRBV5-1 and TRBJ2-3 gives the whole variable domain KAGVTQTPRYLIKTRGQQVTLSCSPISGHRSVSWYQQTPGQGLQFLFEYFSETQRNKGNFPGRFSGRQFSNSRSEMNVSTLELGDSALYLCASSLVALHTDTQYFGPGTRLTVL.

This clonotype was counted at least ten times. V gene TRBV5-1 combines with J gene TRBJ2-1; TRBD2 agrees at 11 bases. The CDR3 is 17 amino acids. V shed 3 bases, J shed 6 bases, and the junction held 11 bases outside the gene matches. CDR1 and CDR2 from the germline V gene are SGHRS and YFSETQ. Written as DNA, the CDR3 is TGCGCCAGCAGCTCGTTACTAGCGGGAGATATTGGCAATGAGCAGTTCTTC. It translates to CASSSLLAGDIGNEQFF.

The chain combines TRBV7-2 with TRBJ2-1; 7 bases fit TRBD2. The CDR3 extends over 14 amino acids. Germline CDR1 and CDR2: SGHTA and FQGNSA. The junction had 13 bases not matched to a gene; V was cut back by 7 bases and J by 10 bases. This CDR3 is CASNSIAGTGEQFF. CDR3 nucleotide sequence: TGTGCCAGCAACAGCATAGCGGGCACTGGGGAGCAGTTCTTC.

The DNA for the CDR3 is TGTGCCAGCTCACCATACAGGGCTCGAGGAAACACCATATATTTT. Its protein is CASSPYRARGNTIYF. The rearrangement joins TRBV18 to TRBJ1-3; maybe TRBD1 (6 bases). Germline V gene sequence: CDR1 KGHSH, CDR2 LQKENI. This CDR3 has 15 residues. Trimming pared 2 bases from V and 4 bases from J, leaving 12 bases between.

This chain joins TRBV5-6 and TRBJ2-6; 8 nucleotides agree with TRBD1. The CDR3 totals 17 residues. Losses at the gene ends were 2 bases for V and 1 base for J; bases not matched to a gene: 5. Germline lookup yields CDR1 SGHDT and CDR2 YYEEEE. The CDR3 nucleotides are TGTGCCAGCAGCTTCGACAGGGGCGGGTCTGGGGCCAACGTCCTGACTTTC. It yields the protein CASSFDRGGSGANVLTF. Based on the CDR3 plus reference TRBV5-6 and TRBJ2-6, the full variable domain is DAGVTQSPTHLIKTRGQQVTLRCSPKSGHDTVSWYQQALGQGPQFIFQYYEEEERQRGNFPDRFSGHQFPNYSSELNVNALLLGDSALYLCASSFDRGGSGANVLTFGAGSRLTVL.

The chain employs TRBV20-1 and TRBJ2-3; D may be TRBD1 or TRBD2 (6 bases each). Germline V lookup: CDR1 DFQATT, CDR2 SNEGSKA (reference sequence). V was clipped by 1 base and J by 4 bases, with 12 bases between them. The CDR3 is 14 amino acids. The CDR3 DNA reads TGCAGTGCTAGAGTTCAGGGGAGGCCAGATACGCAGTATTTT. Encoded protein: CSARVQGRPDTQYF.

In its sample, this clonotype was seen many times. This chain uses TRBV7-2 with TRBJ2-1; TRBD1 agrees at 8 bases. Germline values: CDR1 SGHTA, CDR2 FQGNSA. The CDR3 length is 12 residues. V shed 6 bases and J 14 bases; nucleotides not matched to a gene: 9. The CDR3 is CASSFRTGNEFF. The CDR3 region has the DNA TGTGCCAGCAGTTTTAGGACAGGGAACGAGTTCTTC.

J is TRBJ2-1 and V is TRBV12-3 or TRBV12-4, with a weak D call TRBD1 (5 bases). Deletions cut 2 bases from V and 5 bases from J, with 10 bases between. The length of the CDR3 is 14 residues. CDR3 region: CASSLIKQDNEQFF. The CDR3 nucleotides are TGTGCCAGCAGTTTAATTAAACAGGACAATGAGCAGTTCTTC.

V usage is TRBV12-3 or TRBV12-4 and J usage is TRBJ2-1; the D is unclear. V dropped 6 bases and J dropped 0 bases, with 9 bases sitting between them. CDR3 length: 14 residues. CDR3 amino acids: CASRARYSYNEQFF. CDR3 in DNA: TGTGCCAGCAGGGCGCGGTACTCCTACAATGAGCAGTTCTTC.

The chain has TRBV6-1 and TRBJ1-1, with 8 bases fitting TRBD1. The CDR3 consists of 15 residues. Germline V lookup: CDR1 MNHNS, CDR2 SASEGT. V was pared by 4 bases and J by 0 bases, with 4 bases of the junction left unmatched. The CDR3 protein is CASSAGQGLNTEAFF. CDR3 DNA sequence: TGTGCCAGCAGTGCAGGACAGGGTTTGAACACTGAAGCTTTCTTT.

The chain is built from TRBV28 and TRBJ1-4; 10 nucleotides align to TRBD1. The CDR3 spans 13 residues. V gave up 7 bases and J gave up 8 bases; unmatched junction bases: 4. CDR1 and CDR2 from the germline V gene are MDHEN and SYDVKM. The chain's CDR3 is CASKGTGAEKLFF. DNA of the CDR3: TGTGCCAGCAAAGGGACAGGGGCCGAAAAACTGTTTTTT.

This clonotype was seen more than once but under ten times. The rearrangement joins TRBV29-1 to TRBJ2-5; 7 nucleotides line up with TRBD1. With V trimmed by 6 bases and J by 5 bases, 12 bases remained unmatched. This CDR3 has 14 amino acids. The V gene's germline CDR1 is SQVTM and CDR2 ANQGSEA. As DNA, the CDR3 is TGCAGCGTCGACCGACAGGGAACAGGGGAGACCCAGTACTTC. Encoded protein: CSVDRQGTGETQYF.

This clonotype has only a few counts. The chain carries TRBV18 and TRBJ2-3, with no clear D. Germline V CDR1 and CDR2: KGHSH, LQKENI. The CDR3 runs 15 residues. The ends were cut back, 5 bases at V and 4 bases at J, with 16 bases in the middle. The CDR3 reads CASSKTEVFADTQYF. CDR3 DNA: TGTGCCAGCTCAAAAACAGAGGTTTTCGCAGATACGCAGTATTTT.

This clonotype was found many times. The chain carries TRBV12-3 or TRBV12-4 and TRBJ2-3, with D possibly TRBD2 on 6 matching bases. CDR3 length equals 14 residues. Deletions cut 7 bases from V and 2 bases from J, with 13 bases between. Written as DNA, the CDR3 is TGTGCCAGCAAGAGTAGCGGACACACAGATACGCAGTATTTT. It codes for CASKSSGHTDTQYF.

This clonotype occurred a few times. This rearrangement joins TRBV5-1 to TRBJ2-1; TRBD2 matches 7 bases. Germline-derived CDR1 and CDR2 are SGHRS and YFSETQ. CDR3 length: 18 amino acids. V was clipped by 0 bases and J by 7 bases; unmatched bases: 16. The CDR3 sequence: CASSLDGWGGSRGNEQFF. CDR3 nucleotide sequence: TGCGCCAGCAGCTTGGATGGTTGGGGCGGGAGCCGGGGGAATGAGCAGTTCTTC.

This clonotype was recorded many times. The chain links TRBV24-1 to TRBJ2-1, with D uncertain. Trimming left V 2 bases short and J 6 bases short, with 7 bases between. The germline V gene has CDR1 KGHDR and CDR2 SFDVKD. The CDR3 sequence is 13 residues long. The CDR3 region has the DNA TGTGCCACCAGTGATTCGAGGTCCAATGAGCAGTTCTTC. Translating it yields CATSDSRSNEQFF.

This clonotype was recorded a few times. The chain couples TRBV18 to TRBJ2-2; unclear D gene. V was trimmed by 3 bases and J by 7 bases, leaving 9 bases between them. Germline CDR1 is KGHSH and CDR2 is LQKENI. CDR3 length: 13 amino acids. DNA of the CDR3: TGTGCCAGCTCACCTAACTCCGGCGGGGAGCTGTTTTTT. Amino acids: CASSPNSGGELFF.

The chain couples TRBV20-1 to TRBJ2-5, with a possible D match to TRBD2 (6 bases). Germline-derived CDR1 and CDR2 are DFQATT and SNEGSKA (reference sequence). The CDR3 has 13 residues. Deletions cut 3 bases from V and 5 bases from J, with 13 bases between. In DNA, the CDR3 is TGCAGTGCTAGGTCGGAGGGCTGGGAGACCCAGTACTTC. Its protein product is CSARSEGWETQYF.

This rearrangement joins TRBV27 to TRBJ2-3; no firm D call. CDR1 is MNHEY, CDR2 SMNVEV, per germline (reference sequence). CDR3 length equals 14 residues. Trimming stripped 3 bases from V and 2 bases from J, with 9 bases between. The CDR3: CASSLRTPTDTQYF. CDR3 sequence (DNA): TGTGCCAGCAGTTTGAGGACCCCCACAGATACGCAGTATTTT.

CDR3 sequence reads: CASSPGQADYGYTF. The CDR3, as DNA: TGTGCCAGCAGCCCCGGACAGGCTGACTATGGCTACACCTTC. The chain combines TRBV4-2 with TRBJ1-2, with 7 bases fitting TRBD1. V lost 4 bases, J lost 3 bases, and 5 bases stayed unmatched. Looked up from germline, CDR1 is LGHNA and CDR2 is YNFKEQ. This CDR3 is built from 14 residues.

This clonotype was counted between two and nine times. V gene TRBV29-1 combines with J gene TRBJ2-5; 10 bases are shared with TRBD1. CDR3 length: 16 residues. Trimming removed 5 bases from V and 4 bases from J; junction bases left unmatched: 13. Germline CDR1 is SQVTM and CDR2 is ANQGSEA. CDR3: CSVWGQGYGAGETQYF. CDR3 DNA sequence: TGCAGCGTTTGGGGACAGGGGTATGGGGCAGGAGAGACCCAGTACTTC.

This sequence joins TRBV29-1 and TRBJ1-2; 8 positions agree with TRBD1. After removal of 5 bases from V and 4 bases from J, the junction contained 9 bases not matched to a gene. The CDR3 has 14 residues. Germline loops: CDR1 SQVTM, CDR2 ANQGSEA. CDR3 sequence reads: CSVQSTGGTYGYTF. For the CDR3, the DNA is TGCAGCGTTCAAAGTACAGGGGGGACCTATGGCTACACCTTC.

The chain uses TRBV7-8 and TRBJ1-1, with D unclear. The V and J ends lost 4 bases and 0 bases respectively, with 9 bases between them. Germline V lookup: CDR1 SGHVS, CDR2 FQNEAQ. CDR3 length: 14 residues. CDR3 loop: CASSSSPLNTEAFF. Written as DNA, the CDR3 is TGTGCCAGCAGCTCGTCCCCCCTGAACACTGAAGCTTTCTTT. The full variable domain, its missing parts supplied by reference TRBV7-8 and TRBJ1-1, is GAGVSQSPRYKVAKRGQDVALRCDPISGHVSLFWYQQALGQGPEFLTYFQNEAQLDKSGLPSDRFFAERPEGSVSTLKIQRTQQEDSAVYLCASSSSPLNTEAFFGQGTRLTVV.

This clonotype was observed a handful of times. V gene TRBV13 combines with J gene TRBJ2-5; tentative D call: TRBD2 (6 bases). CDR1 PRHDT and CDR2 FYEKMQ come from the germline V gene (reference sequence). The CDR3 contains 15 residues. The V gene lost 5 bases and the J gene lost 4 bases, with 17 bases spanning the gap. In nucleotides, the CDR3 is TGTGCCAGCAGCCGCGGGCCGGGAGTATCAGAGACCCAGTACTTC. Amino acids: CASSRGPGVSETQYF.

This clonotype was found once. A much larger clone lies a single base off, so this may be a read error. The rearrangement links TRBV4-2 to TRBJ1-2; no clear D gene. CDR3 length equals 15 residues. V was cut by 0 bases and J by 4 bases, with 12 bases left in between. CDR1 LGHNA and CDR2 YNFKEQ come from the germline V gene. CDR3 sequence: CASSQDLGSIYGYTF. Here the CDR3 DNA reads TGTGCCAGCAGCCAAGATCTGGGTTCTATCTATGGCTACACCTTC.

This clonotype was detected ten times or more. The chain links TRBV20-1 to TRBJ2-5; no firm D call. The germline gives CDR1 DFQATT, CDR2 SNEGSKA (reference sequence). The CDR3 consists of 11 residues. V was cut by 1 base and J by 5 bases, with 5 bases left in between. CDR3 residues: CSARVVETQYF. CDR3 in DNA: TGCAGTGCTAGAGTTGTGGAGACCCAGTACTTC.

This clonotype was picked up a small number of times. The J gene is TRBJ2-3, the V gene TRBV5-1; D gene unclear. The V and J ends lost 0 bases and 0 bases respectively, with 8 bases between them. This CDR3 has 15 amino acids. Germline CDR1 is SGHRS and CDR2 is YFSETQ. The CDR3, as DNA: TGCGCCAGCAGCTTGGCAAGGATTAGCACAGATACGCAGTATTTT. It translates to CASSLARISTDTQYF.

V and J are TRBV9 and TRBJ2-5; the match to TRBD1 covers 7 bases. The V gene end was trimmed by 3 bases and the J gene end by 4 bases; junction bases not matched to a gene: 9. Per germline, CDR1 SGDLS and CDR2 YYNGEE. The CDR3 is made up of 15 amino acids. The CDR3, as DNA: TGTGCCAGCAGCGCGGACAGGACCGGGGTAGAGACCCAGTACTTC. It codes for CASSADRTGVETQYF. Variable domain in full (rest from reference TRBV9 and TRBJ2-5): DSGVTQTPKHLITATGQRVTLRCSPRSGDLSVYWYQQSLDQGLQFLIQYYNGEERAKGNILERFSAQQFPDLHSELNLSSLELGDSALYFCASSADRTGVETQYFGPGTRLLVL.